Listed below are T cell receptor beta chains from one sample, sequenced in a study of blood T cells in healthy people across ages. TCRdb recomputed calls from the 5' RACE reads with MiXCR, one row per CDR3 protein. The sample records 1.6 million or so distinct CDR3 sequences, almost 35% being singletons. What was sequenced was blood. The origin of the receptors is a woman in her 30s in good health. Each CDR3 is given with its conserved first and last residue. D genes are given only for firm matches. Clone size appears in some rows only: once, few, many, or a class for an expanded clone.

j_gene	abundance	len	d_gene	v_gene	CDR3nt	CDR3aa
TRBJ1-2	many	15	TRBD1	TRBV24-1	TGTGCCACCAGATCCGGACAGGGGAACGACTATGGCTACACCTTC	CATRSGQGNDYGYTF
TRBJ1-5	.	15	.	TRBV4-1	TGCGCCAGCAGCCAAGCAGGGGTTGGCAATCAGCCCCAGCATTTT	CASSQAGVGNQPQHF
TRBJ2-7	few	14	.	TRBV7-8	TGTGCCAGCAGCCTGGCACAGAGGGGTCTCGAGCAGTACTTC	CASSLAQRGLEQYF
TRBJ2-7	.	15	TRBD1	TRBV7-6	TGTGCCAGCAGCTTATTACAGGGGCCGATCTACGAGCAGTACTTC	CASSLLQGPIYEQYF
TRBJ2-5	once	17	.	TRBV20-1	TGCAGTGCTCGAGGCAGCGGGTCGCGCCTGCTCGTCGAGACCCAGTACTTC	CSARGSGSRLLVETQYF
TRBJ2-1	few	13	TRBD2	TRBV30	TGTGCCTGGAGTAGCGGGACTTACAATGAGCAGTTCTTC	CAWSSGTYNEQFF
TRBJ2-1	.	16	TRBD2	TRBV9	TGTGCCAGCAGCTCCGCGGGGGGACTAGTACCCGATGAGCAGTTCTTC	CASSSAGGLVPDEQFF
TRBJ1-2	few	15	.	TRBV4-1	TGCGCCAGCAGCCCGCGGGCCTCGATGGGCTATGGCTACACCTTC	CASSPRASMGYGYTF
TRBJ2-7	.	14	.	TRBV7-9	TGTGCCAGCAGCTTATTTAGGCCCTCGGACGAGCAGTACTTC	CASSLFRPSDEQYF
TRBJ2-7	.	16	TRBD2	TRBV13	TGTGCCAGCAGCACTACTACAGCGGGGGGGCCTGGAGAGCAGTACTTC	CASSTTTAGGPGEQYF
TRBJ2-5	.	18	TRBD2	TRBV9	TGTGCCAGCAGCGTAGATAAGTTTGGGGCTAGCGGGGGCGGGACCCAGTACTTC	CASSVDKFGASGGGTQYF
TRBJ2-1	few	15	.	TRBV20-1	TGCAGTGCTAGGGGCCCCAGCGGAGTTGGGAGTGAGCAGTTCTTC	CSARGPSGVGSEQFF
TRBJ1-1	.	23	TRBD1	TRBV14	TGTGCCAGCAGCCAAGAATGGGGGCCCGTATCGGGGGACAGGGCTTCCCTAAACACTGAAGCTTTCTTT	CASSQEWGPVSGDRASLNTEAFF
TRBJ1-4	.	13	.	TRBV6-6	TGTGCCAGCAAGGCGAGGGGAAATGAAAAACTGTTTTTT	CASKARGNEKLFF
TRBJ2-3	few	12	.	TRBV29-1	TGCAGCGTTATCTTGGGGGGAGATACGCAGTATTTT	CSVILGGDTQYF
TRBJ2-7	.	16	.	TRBV9	TGTGCCAGCAGCCCCTCGGTAGGAGACAGTTCCTACGAGCAGTACTTC	CASSPSVGDSSYEQYF
TRBJ2-1	many	20	TRBD2	TRBV7-8	TGTGCCAGCAGCTTAGCCCATAGCGGGAGGGCCAAGTCTCCCTACAATGAGCAGTTCTTC	CASSLAHSGRAKSPYNEQFF
TRBJ2-1	few	12	.	TRBV16	TGTGCCAGCAGCCAAAATCCCCGAGAGCAGTTCTTC	CASSQNPREQFF
TRBJ2-3	few	14	.	TRBV7-9	TGTGCCAGCACCTCGAGCCTAGTGACAGATACGCAGTATTTT	CASTSSLVTDTQYF
TRBJ2-1	.	14	.	TRBV3-1	TGTGCCAGCAGCCAAGAGTTAGGTCTAGCAGAGCAGTTCTTC	CASSQELGLAEQFF
TRBJ2-1	many	12	.	TRBV4-1	TGCGCCAGCAGCCACGCTTCGAATGAGCAGTTCTTC	CASSHASNEQFF
TRBJ2-3	few	15	TRBD2	TRBV20-1	TGCAGTGCTACCCGGACTAGCGGGGCGAGAGATACGCAGTATTTT	CSATRTSGARDTQYF
TRBJ2-5	.	15	.	TRBV6-5	TGTGCCAGCAGTGACTCGACCGGGAGTCGAGAGACCCAGTACTTC	CASSDSTGSRETQYF
TRBJ1-5	.	18	.	TRBV10-3	TGTGCCATCAGTGAATCATACGATGGACAGTATAGCAATCAGCCCCAGCATTTT	CAISESYDGQYSNQPQHF
TRBJ2-7	.	15	TRBD1	TRBV5-1	TGCGCCAGCAGCCCGTGGGGGACAGGGGCGTACGAGCAGTACTTC	CASSPWGTGAYEQYF
TRBJ2-5	few	14	.	TRBV12-3/TRBV12-4	TGTGCCAGCGGGACCGGGGCACGTGAGGAGACCCAGTACTTC	CASGTGAREETQYF
TRBJ2-3	few	16	.	TRBV5-1	TGCGCCAGCAGCTCTGGACTACCGAGGGTCACAGATACGCAGTATTTT	CASSSGLPRVTDTQYF
TRBJ1-6	.	15	TRBD1	TRBV7-9	TGTGCCAGCAGCAACTGGGACAGGGGCAATTCACCCCTCCACTTT	CASSNWDRGNSPLHF
TRBJ2-7	.	15	TRBD2	TRBV20-1	TGCAGTGCTAGAGTGTCTAGCGGGGACCTTTACGAGCAGTACTTC	CSARVSSGDLYEQYF
TRBJ2-5	.	14	TRBD1	TRBV5-4	TGTGCCAGCAGCACCCCACAGGGGAAAGGGACCCAGTACTTC	CASSTPQGKGTQYF
TRBJ2-3	.	15	TRBD2	TRBV20-1	TGCAGTGCTAGGGCCCCCGGGACTAAAACAGATACGCAGTATTTT	CSARAPGTKTDTQYF
TRBJ2-1	.	13	.	TRBV12-3/TRBV12-4	TGTGCCAGCAGTTTGGGGGTGGAAGGTGAGCAGTTCTTC	CASSLGVEGEQFF
TRBJ2-3	few	13	.	TRBV9	TGTGCCAGCAGCGCCATCGGTAGGGATACGCAGTATTTT	CASSAIGRDTQYF
TRBJ2-3	few	17	TRBD1	TRBV11-1	TGTGCCAGCAGCAACTCCCGACAGGGGCGGGACACAGATACGCAGTATTTT	CASSNSRQGRDTDTQYF
TRBJ2-7	.	16	.	TRBV6-2/TRBV6-3	TGTGCCAGCATCTCAGGGAAGCGGAGGAGCTCCTACGAGCAGTACTTC	CASISGKRRSSYEQYF